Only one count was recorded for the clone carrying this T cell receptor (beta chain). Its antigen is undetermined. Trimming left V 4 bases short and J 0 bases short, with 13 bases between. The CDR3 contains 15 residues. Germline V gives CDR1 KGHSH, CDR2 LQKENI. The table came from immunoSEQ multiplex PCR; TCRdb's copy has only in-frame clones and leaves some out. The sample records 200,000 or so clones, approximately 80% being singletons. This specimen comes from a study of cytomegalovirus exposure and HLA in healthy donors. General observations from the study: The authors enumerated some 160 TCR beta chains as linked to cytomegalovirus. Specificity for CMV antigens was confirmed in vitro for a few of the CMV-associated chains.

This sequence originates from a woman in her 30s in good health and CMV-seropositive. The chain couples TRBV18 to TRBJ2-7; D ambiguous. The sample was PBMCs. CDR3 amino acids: CASSLQHTNSYEQYF. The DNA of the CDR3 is TGTGCCAGCTCACTACAGCATACCAACTCCTACGAGCAGTACTTC.